This T cell receptor beta chain appears in the sequencing data of a study of Ad26.COV2.S vaccination and SARS-CoV-2 variants. CDR1 and CDR2 (germline): SGHTA, FQGNSA. This CDR3 is built from 15 residues. The ends lost 5 bases at V and 1 base at J; junction bases unmatched: 4. The treatment: around 19 received Ad26.COV2.S at low or high dose, single or two shots; about 5 received placebo; per-sample allocation not given. The samples date from day 63 after the first vaccine or placebo injection. Profiled with immunoSEQ multiplex PCR; TCRdb holds only in-frame clones, not every one. The data contain some 340,000 clones, around 83% of them seen just once; the ten biggest clones take up less than 2%.

The chain uses TRBV7-2 and TRBJ2-3, with 9 nucleotides matching TRBD2. This clonotype was sampled from a person aged 18 to 59 who received the Ad26.COV2.S COVID-19 vaccine or a placebo. The sample here was peripheral blood, taken in a trial of Ad26.COV2.S vaccine versus placebo. The CDR3 is CASSILAGGTDTQYF. In DNA, the CDR3 is TGTGCCAGCAGCATTTTAGCGGGGGGCACAGATACGCAGTATTTT.